This T cell receptor (beta chain) derives from a study of regulatory T cells in long-lasting Graves disease. Points from the study as a whole: Favored usage of TRBV28, TRBJ1-2 and TRBJ2-5 was recorded in persistent disease.

This clonotype has a count of ten or more. The antigen is undetermined. Time point given: newly diagnosed GD, antithyroid drugs for less than 3 months. RNA isolated from PBMCs was used to make the TCR library. Building the TCR beta libraries relied on iRepertoire HTBI primers, and CDR3 regions underwent Arm-PCR. TCRdb re-called the multiplex PCR reads through MiXCR, storing one row per CDR3 protein. The sample lists about 540,000 distinct CDR3 sequences, about 14% occurring once. The V and J ends lost 4 bases and 6 bases respectively, with 10 bases between them. The germline V gene encodes CDR1 SGHRS and CDR2 YFSETQ. The CDR3 runs 13 residues. This same sample was also part of a study on T cells in Graves' hyperthyroidism and ophthalmopathy. As that report states: Diagnosis rested on symptoms, serum thyroxine and TRAb, thyroid ultrasound, and orbital computed tomography. HTBI primers drove first-round RT-PCR of the TCR CDR3. Before onset, by a median of approximately 6.8 months, the model predicted ophthalmopathy.

Sequencing used peripheral blood mononuclear cells (PBMCs), obtained at new diagnosis, from a patient treated with antithyroid drugs. The origin of this receptor is a man in his thirties or forties with Graves disease. This chain links TRBV5-1 with TRBJ2-2; possibly TRBD1 for D (6 bases). CDR3 sequence reads: CASSQGTAGELFF. CDR3 sequence (DNA): TGCGCCAGCAGCCAGGGGACGGCCGGGGAGCTGTTTTTT.